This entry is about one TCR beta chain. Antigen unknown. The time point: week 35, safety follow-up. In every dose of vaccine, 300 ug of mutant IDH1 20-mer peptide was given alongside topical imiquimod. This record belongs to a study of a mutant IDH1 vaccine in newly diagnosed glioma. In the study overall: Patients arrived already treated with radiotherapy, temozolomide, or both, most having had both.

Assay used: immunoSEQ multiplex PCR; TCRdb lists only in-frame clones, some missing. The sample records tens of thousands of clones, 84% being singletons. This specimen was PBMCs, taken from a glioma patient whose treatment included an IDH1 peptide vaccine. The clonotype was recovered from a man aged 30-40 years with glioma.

This CDR3 reads CARRKKEGARGSSPLHF. The DNA of the CDR3 is TGTGCCAGGAGAAAAAAAGAAGGGGCTCGAGGATCCTCACCCCTCCACTTT. The chain couples TRBV5-3 to TRBJ1-6; tentative D call: TRBD1 (5 bases). TRBV5-3 has ORF status, its function being uncertain. Trimming took off 8 bases at V and 10 bases at J, with 28 bases between the two ends. This CDR3 has 17 residues.